These 6 T cell receptor beta chains came from one sample sequenced in a study of blood T cell repertoires in COVID-19. The data were produced by immunoSEQ multiplex PCR, yet TCRdb's version contains in-frame clones alone and is incomplete. The sample shows 150,000 to 190,000 clones, about 88% of them seen only once. Sample: PBMCs or T cells enriched from blood (not recorded which). These receptors came from a man aged 45 to 65 who had recovered from COVID-19.

This chain joins TRBV6-5 and TRBJ1-1, with 9 bases lining up with TRBD1. The CDR3 totals 14 residues. CDR1 and CDR2 from the germline V gene are MNHEY and SVGAGI. With 7 bases clipped from V and 4 bases from J, the junction kept 7 bases outside the gene matches. The DNA for the CDR3 is TGTGCCAGCACCAAAACGACAGGGGGCACTGAAGCTTTCTTT. The encoded protein is CASTKTTGGTEAFF.

The CDR3 loop is CASSPRAEYGYTF. CDR3 coding DNA: TGTGCCAGCTCACCACGGGCCGAATATGGCTACACCTTC. The rearrangement uses TRBV18 and TRBJ1-2; D is uncertain. The CDR3 has 13 amino acids. Germline V gives CDR1 KGHSH, CDR2 LQKENI. V was cut by 1 base and J by 5 bases, with 8 bases left in between.

The chain joins TRBV6-5 to TRBJ1-2; D is ambiguous. V was clipped by 6 bases and J by 1 base, with 3 bases between them. Per the germline V gene, CDR1 is MNHEY and CDR2 is SVGAGI. This CDR3 is 11 amino acids long. The CDR3 sequence is CASSLNYGYTF. The CDR3 DNA reads TGTGCCAGCAGCCTTAACTATGGCTACACCTTC.

The chain is built from TRBV20-1 and TRBJ2-1; no firm D call. V dropped 1 base and J dropped 5 bases, with 3 bases sitting between them. The CDR3 is made up of 11 amino acids. Germline CDR1 DFQATT, CDR2 SNEGSKA (reference sequence). The CDR3 spells CSARGNNEQFF. In nucleotides, the CDR3 is TGCAGTGCTAGAGGTAACAATGAGCAGTTCTTC.

A note on this clone: The sample contains more than one DNA sequence encoding this CDR3. The chain couples TRBV2 to TRBJ1-2; D is perhaps TRBD1 (5 bases). V shed 4 bases and J shed 3 bases, with 12 bases lying between them. The CDR3 has 14 amino acids. CDR1 is SNHLY and CDR2 is FYNNEI in the germline V gene. DNA for the CDR3: TGTGCCAGCAGTGTCCAAGGGGCGGACTATGGCTACACCTTC. Translated, it gives CASSVQGADYGYTF.

The CDR3 protein is CASSQGVSGDETQYF. The CDR3, as DNA: TGTGCCAGCAGCCAGGGGGTTTCCGGGGATGAGACCCAGTACTTC. The gene calls are TRBV21-1 and TRBJ2-5; the tabulated D call, TRBD1, remains unverified against the DNA. TRBV21-1 is deemed a pseudogene. The CDR3 runs to 15 residues.